This T cell receptor beta chain was found in a study of T cell changes during pregnancy in multiple sclerosis. The ends lost 7 bases at V and 7 bases at J; junction bases unmatched: 5. The CDR3 contains 13 residues. Germline V gives CDR1 LNHDA, CDR2 SQIVND (reference sequence). TCRdb's copy holds only in-frame clones and misses some; the assay was immunoSEQ multiplex PCR. The sample lists around 130,000 clones; 85% to 95% were seen once. The chain is built from TRBV19 and TRBJ1-5; 9 bases line up with TRBD1. The material sequenced was peripheral blood, taken before pregnancy. The source is a female donor with multiple sclerosis, enrolled in a pregnancy study. This CDR3 reads CASKDRGGQPQHF. The CDR3 DNA follows: TGTGCCAGTAAGGACAGGGGAGGACAGCCCCAGCATTTT.